This T cell receptor beta chain originates from a study of T cell responses to AZD1222 COVID-19 vaccine. This CDR3 region has 16 residues. Germline CDR1 reads MNHEY; CDR2 reads SVGEGT. V lost 4 bases, J lost 2 bases, and 14 bases lay in between. Measured with immunoSEQ multiplex PCR; TCRdb has only the in-frame clones, and not every one. The sample includes about 160,000 clones, almost 90% of them seen just once. Sequenced material: peripheral blood, taken on day 0 of AZD1222 vaccination. The receptor was isolated from an adult in good health. J is TRBJ1-4 and V is TRBV6-2 or TRBV6-3; D might be TRBD1 (6 bases). Written as DNA, the CDR3 is TGTGCCAGCAGTTGGGTTCCGGGACATACTAATGAAAAACTGTTTTTT. Translated: CASSWVPGHTNEKLFF.